A selection of T cell receptor beta chains follows, all from one sample in a study of shared clonotypes between healthy human individuals. The data were produced by immunoSEQ multiplex PCR, yet TCRdb's version contains in-frame clones alone and is incomplete. The table has over a million clones, 97% to 99% seen once. Specimen: naive CD4+ T cells sorted from blood. All receptors derive from a young man in good health. CDR3s include the opening cysteine and the closing phenylalanine or tryptophan. A D gene is named only where the DNA matches it firmly. Clone size is not always given. Where it is, it says once, few, many or a class for expanded clones.

TRBD1	TRBV7-9	TRBJ2-5	.	CASSPRGLGTGETQYF	TGTGCCAGCAGCCCTAGAGGTTTAGGGACAGGGGAGACCCAGTACTTC
TRBD1	TRBV28	TRBJ2-3	.	CASSLSGQGTDTQYF	TGTGCCAGCAGTTTATCGGGACAGGGGACAGATACGCAGTATTTT
TRBD2	TRBV5-8	TRBJ2-7	once	CASSNWDYLSYEQYF	TGTGCCAGCAGCAATTGGGACTACCTCTCCTACGAGCAGTACTTC
TRBD1	TRBV28	TRBJ1-5	.	CASRLQGAQPQHF	TGTGCCAGCAGACTACAGGGGGCACAGCCCCAGCATTTT
TRBD1	TRBV14	TRBJ1-1	.	CASSPWDRAPSAFF	TGTGCCAGCAGCCCTTGGGACAGGGCGCCCTCAGCTTTCTTT
TRBD1	TRBV18	TRBJ2-1	.	CASSPATGGHNEQFF	TGTGCCAGCTCACCAGCGACAGGGGGTCACAATGAGCAGTTCTTC
.	TRBV4-1	TRBJ2-7	.	CASSQERRDQTYEQYF	TGCGCCAGCAGCCAAGAACGGAGGGACCAGACCTACGAGCAGTACTTC
.	TRBV25-1	TRBJ2-3	.	CASRREGAVDTQYF	TGTGCCAGCCGTCGGGAGGGGGCCGTAGATACGCAGTATTTT
.	TRBV2	TRBJ1-1	.	CASSLRGRNTEAFF	TGTGCCAGCAGTTTGCGGGGAAGGAACACTGAAGCTTTCTTT
.	TRBV18	TRBJ2-7	.	CASSTGTGSYEQYF	TGTGCCAGCTCAACCGGGACGGGCTCCTACGAGCAGTACTTC
TRBD1	TRBV5-4	TRBJ2-7	.	CASSLVTGGGYEQYF	TGTGCCAGCAGCTTGGTGACAGGGGGTGGCTACGAGCAGTACTTC
.	TRBV29-1	TRBJ1-3	.	CSVGGFGNTIYF	TGCAGCGTTGGAGGGTTCGGAAACACCATATATTTT
.	TRBV7-9	TRBJ2-2	.	CASSLVRYPGELFF	TGTGCCAGCAGCTTAGTAAGGTATCCCGGGGAGCTGTTTTTT
TRBD1	TRBV14	TRBJ1-2	.	CASSQEPLNRGVWYGYTF	TGTGCCAGCAGCCAAGAGCCCCTTAACAGGGGGGTTTGGTATGGCTACACCTTC
.	TRBV5-4	TRBJ2-6	once	CASISRQAGANVLTF	TGTGCCAGCATTTCTAGACAGGCTGGGGCCAACGTCCTGACTTTC
.	TRBV28	TRBJ2-5	.	CASIGAGDGETQYF	TGTGCCAGCATAGGGGCAGGCGACGGGGAGACCCAGTACTTC
.	TRBV7-9	TRBJ1-4	.	CASSLLGTVEEKLFF	TGTGCCAGCAGCTTACTGGGGACGGTGGAGGAAAAACTGTTTTTT
.	TRBV10-3	TRBJ1-4	.	CATHPDVNEKLFF	TGTGCCACGCATCCGGACGTCAATGAAAAACTGTTTTTT
.	TRBV5-1	TRBJ2-1	.	CASKIQEPTYNEQFF	TGCGCCAGCAAAATTCAGGAACCTACCTACAATGAGCAGTTCTTC
TRBD2	TRBV9	TRBJ2-7	.	CASSISPSGSYEQYF	TGTGCCAGCAGCATCTCCCCGAGCGGGAGCTACGAGCAGTACTTC
TRBD1	TRBV6-1	TRBJ1-5	.	CASSGVGGQGWNQPQHF	TGTGCCAGCAGTGGGGTTGGGGGACAGGGGTGGAATCAGCCCCAGCATTTT
.	TRBV4-3	TRBJ2-7	.	CASSQILDYEQYF	TGCGCCAGCAGCCAAATTCTCGATTACGAGCAGTACTTC
.	TRBV5-1	TRBJ2-3	.	CASSLAGAGDTQYF	TGCGCCAGCAGCTTGGCGGGGGCCGGGGATACGCAGTATTTT
.	TRBV19	TRBJ1-5	.	CASSILGVLQPQHF	TGTGCCAGTAGTATCCTGGGGGTTTTGCAGCCCCAGCATTTT
.	TRBV5-1	TRBJ2-2	.	CASSPGAHVAGELFF	TGCGCCAGCAGCCCCGGGGCCCATGTCGCCGGGGAGCTGTTTTTT
.	TRBV9	TRBJ1-2	.	CASSPTPPSSSYTF	TGTGCCAGCAGCCCGACACCTCCCTCTTCGAGCTACACCTTC
TRBD2	TRBV10-2	TRBJ2-1	.	CASIRGRGLNEQFF	TGCGCCAGCATCCGCGGGAGGGGACTCAATGAGCAGTTCTTC
TRBD1	TRBV19	TRBJ2-7	.	CASSAWTGLGSYEQYF	TGTGCCAGTAGTGCCTGGACAGGTTTGGGATCCTACGAGCAGTACTTC
TRBD1	TRBV28	TRBJ1-2	.	CASNRNGQGMNGYTF	TGTGCCAGCAACAGGAATGGACAGGGAATGAATGGCTACACCTTC
TRBD2	TRBV6-5	TRBJ2-3	.	CASSRSGVGTDTQYF	TGTGCCAGCAGCCGTAGCGGGGTTGGTACAGATACGCAGTATTTT
.	TRBV25-1	TRBJ2-5	.	CASTPRRGKTRIDQYF	TGTGCCAGCACCCCCCGCAGGGGCAAGACGAGGATTGACCAGTACTTC
.	TRBV9	TRBJ2-7	once	CASSGQTTHYEQYF	TGTGCCAGCTCCGGACAGACAACTCACTACGAGCAGTACTTC